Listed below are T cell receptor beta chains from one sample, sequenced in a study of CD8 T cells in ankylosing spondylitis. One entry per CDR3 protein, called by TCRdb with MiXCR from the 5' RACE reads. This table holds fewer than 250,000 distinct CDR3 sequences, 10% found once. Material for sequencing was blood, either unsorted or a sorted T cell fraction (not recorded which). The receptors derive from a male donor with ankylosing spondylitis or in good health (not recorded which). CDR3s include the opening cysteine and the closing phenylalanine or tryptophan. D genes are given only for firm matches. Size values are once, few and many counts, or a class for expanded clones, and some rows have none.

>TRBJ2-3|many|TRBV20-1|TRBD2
CSASGSGGTDTQYF
TGCAGTGCTAGCGGGAGCGGGGGCACAGATACGCAGTATTTT
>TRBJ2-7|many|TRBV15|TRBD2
CATSRESGGRGEQYF
TGTGCCACCAGCAGAGAAAGCGGGGGTCGAGGGGAGCAGTACTTC
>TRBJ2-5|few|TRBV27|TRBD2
CASSSGLAGGKETQYF
TGTGCCAGCAGTTCGGGACTAGCGGGAGGGAAAGAGACCCAGTACTTC
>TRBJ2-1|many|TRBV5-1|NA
CASSLNKGEQFF
TGCGCCAGCAGCTTGAATAAGGGTGAGCAGTTCTTC
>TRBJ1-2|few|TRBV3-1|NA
CASTKGTGVGYGYTF
TGTGCCAGCACCAAAGGAACGGGGGTTGGCTATGGCTACACCTTC
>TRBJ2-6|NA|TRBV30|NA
CAWDPLGSGANVLTF
TGTGCCTGGGATCCTCTGGGCTCTGGGGCCAACGTCCTGACTTTC
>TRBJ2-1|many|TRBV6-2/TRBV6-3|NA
CASSYRYYNEQFF
TGTGCCAGCAGTTACCGCTACTACAATGAGCAGTTCTTC
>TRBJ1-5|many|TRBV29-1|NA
CSVRSSAYQPQHF
TGCAGCGTTAGGTCATCCGCCTATCAGCCCCAGCATTTT
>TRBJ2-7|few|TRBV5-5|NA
CASSLDRDSYEQYF
TGTGCCAGCAGCTTGGACAGGGATTCCTACGAGCAGTACTTC
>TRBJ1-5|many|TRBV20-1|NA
CSARDKDRPGYSNQPQHF
TGCAGTGCTAGAGATAAAGACAGACCAGGGTATAGCAATCAGCCCCAGCATTTT
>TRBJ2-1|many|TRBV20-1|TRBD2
CSASASGRSDEQFF
TGCAGTGCTTCCGCTAGCGGGAGAAGCGATGAGCAGTTCTTC
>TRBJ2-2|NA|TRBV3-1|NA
CASRLGTVNTGELFF
TGTGCCAGCAGACTAGGGACGGTGAACACCGGGGAGCTGTTTTTT
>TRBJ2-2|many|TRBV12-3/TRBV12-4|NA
CASTPDTGELFF
TGTGCCAGCACCCCCGATACCGGGGAGCTGTTTTTT
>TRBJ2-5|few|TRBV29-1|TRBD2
CSVGGGGETQYF
TGCAGCGTTGGCGGGGGAGGGGAGACCCAGTACTTC
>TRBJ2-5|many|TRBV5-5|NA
CASSFLVQEETQYF
TGTGCCAGCAGCTTCTTGGTACAGGAAGAGACCCAGTACTTC
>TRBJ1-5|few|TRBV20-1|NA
CSATPGNQPQHF
TGCAGTGCAACTCCAGGGAATCAGCCCCAGCATTTT
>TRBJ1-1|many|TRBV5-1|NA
CASRGETEAFF
TGCGCCAGCAGGGGGGAGACTGAAGCTTTCTTT
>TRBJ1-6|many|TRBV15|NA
CATSREDGWALHF
TGTGCCACCAGCAGAGAGGATGGCTGGGCCCTCCACTTT
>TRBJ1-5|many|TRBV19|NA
CASKGSLSNQPQHF
TGTGCCAGTAAGGGCAGCCTTAGCAATCAGCCCCAGCATTTT
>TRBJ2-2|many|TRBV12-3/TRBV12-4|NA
CASSVMTVNTGELFF
TGTGCCAGCAGTGTCATGACAGTGAACACCGGGGAGCTGTTTTTT
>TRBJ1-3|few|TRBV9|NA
CASSVSDTIYF
TGTGCCAGCAGCGTTTCGGACACCATATATTTT
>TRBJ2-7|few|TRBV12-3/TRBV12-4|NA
CASSLVRTSSQEQYF
TGTGCCAGCAGTTTAGTCCGAACTAGCTCTCAGGAGCAGTACTTC
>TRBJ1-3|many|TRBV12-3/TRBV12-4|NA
CASSLVGNTIYF
TGTGCCAGCAGTTTGGTTGGAAACACCATATATTTT
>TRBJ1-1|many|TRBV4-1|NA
CASSLSRGSEAFF
TGCGCCAGCAGCCTTTCAAGGGGGAGTGAAGCTTTCTTT
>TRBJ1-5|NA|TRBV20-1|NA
CSAWQGNQPQHF
TGCAGTGCTTGGCAGGGCAATCAGCCCCAGCATTTT
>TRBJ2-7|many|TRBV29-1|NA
CSVLDGTYEQYF
TGCAGCGTCCTGGACGGAACCTACGAGCAGTACTTC
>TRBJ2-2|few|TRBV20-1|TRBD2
CSARDDFSGSNTGELFF
TGCAGTGCTAGAGACGACTTTAGCGGGTCTAACACCGGGGAGCTGTTTTTT
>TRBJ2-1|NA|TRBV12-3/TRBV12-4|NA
CASSLTREGEQFF
TGTGCCAGCAGTTTAACGAGGGAAGGGGAGCAGTTCTTC
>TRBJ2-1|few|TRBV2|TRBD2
CAGGTSGGPEQFF
TGTGCCGGGGGGACTAGCGGGGGTCCTGAGCAGTTCTTC
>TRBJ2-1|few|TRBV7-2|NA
CASSSIRWNEQFF
TGTGCCAGCAGCTCTATCCGGTGGAATGAGCAGTTCTTC
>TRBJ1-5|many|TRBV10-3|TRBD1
CAISGGTGSQPQHF
TGTGCCATCAGTGGGGGGACAGGGTCTCAGCCCCAGCATTTT
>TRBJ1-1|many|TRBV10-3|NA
CAIRQANTEAFF
TGTGCCATCAGGCAGGCGAACACTGAAGCTTTCTTT
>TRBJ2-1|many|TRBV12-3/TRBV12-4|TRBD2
CASKLTSGTNEQFF
TGTGCCAGCAAACTGACTAGCGGGACTAATGAGCAGTTCTTC
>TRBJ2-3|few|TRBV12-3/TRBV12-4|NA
CASTLSSTDTQYF
TGTGCCAGCACCCTGAGCAGCACAGATACGCAGTATTTT
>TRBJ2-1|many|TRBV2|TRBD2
CASSDLFTSGSIRKFF
TGTGCCAGCAGTGACCTCTTTACTAGCGGGAGTATCCGGAAGTTCTTC
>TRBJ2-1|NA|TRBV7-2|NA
CASGDGSNEQFF
TGTGCCTCCGGTGACGGTAGTAATGAGCAGTTCTTC
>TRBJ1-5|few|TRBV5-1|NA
CASSLALGQPQHF
TGCGCCAGCAGCTTGGCCCTGGGACAGCCCCAGCATTTT
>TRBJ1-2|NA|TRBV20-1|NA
CSTYNRVNYGYTF
TGCAGCACCTATAACAGGGTGAACTATGGCTACACCTTC
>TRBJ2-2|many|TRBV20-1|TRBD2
CSATLAGTGELFF
TGCAGTGCTACTCTAGCGGGCACCGGGGAGCTGTTTTTT
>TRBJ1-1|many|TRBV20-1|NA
CSARIRLRSDNTEAFF
TGCAGTGCTAGAATTAGGTTGAGGTCAGACAACACTGAAGCTTTCTTT
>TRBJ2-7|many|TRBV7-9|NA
CASQTGENEQYF
TGTGCCTCACAAACGGGGGAGAACGAGCAGTACTTC
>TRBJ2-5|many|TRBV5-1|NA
CASSEKTPRGQETQYF
TGCGCCAGCAGCGAGAAGACCCCTAGGGGCCAAGAGACCCAGTACTTC
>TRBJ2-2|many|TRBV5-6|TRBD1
CASSFGTANTGELFF
TGTGCCAGCAGCTTCGGGACAGCGAACACCGGGGAGCTGTTTTTT
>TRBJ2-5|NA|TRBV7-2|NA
CASSRGMQETQYF
TGTGCCAGCAGCCGGGGCATGCAAGAGACCCAGTACTTC
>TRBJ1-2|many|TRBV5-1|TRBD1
CASSLTGQGANYGYTF
TGCGCCAGCAGCCTGACCGGACAGGGCGCAAACTATGGCTACACCTTC
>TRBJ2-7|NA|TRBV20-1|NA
CSAKPGAGEQYF
TGCAGTGCTAAACCGGGGGCGGGCGAGCAGTACTTC
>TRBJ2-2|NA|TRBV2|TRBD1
CASSGGQAIGELFF
TGTGCCAGCAGTGGGGGACAGGCAATCGGGGAGCTGTTTTTT
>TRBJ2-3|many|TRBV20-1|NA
CSARGYGSDTQYF
TGCAGTGCTAGAGGTTACGGTTCAGATACGCAGTATTTT
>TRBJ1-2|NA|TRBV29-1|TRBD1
CSALQGAYGYTF
TGCAGCGCTCTTCAGGGGGCCTATGGCTACACCTTC
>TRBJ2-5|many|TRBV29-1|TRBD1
CSANIRQGYQETQYF
TGCAGCGCAAATATCCGACAGGGGTACCAAGAGACCCAGTACTTC
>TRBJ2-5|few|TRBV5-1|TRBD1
CASSSDRGVRETQYF
TGCGCCAGCAGCTCCGACAGGGGGGTGAGAGAGACCCAGTACTTC
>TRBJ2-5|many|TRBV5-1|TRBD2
CASSLEGLAGGNLQETQYF
TGCGCCAGCAGCTTGGAGGGACTAGCGGGGGGGAATCTACAAGAGACCCAGTACTTC